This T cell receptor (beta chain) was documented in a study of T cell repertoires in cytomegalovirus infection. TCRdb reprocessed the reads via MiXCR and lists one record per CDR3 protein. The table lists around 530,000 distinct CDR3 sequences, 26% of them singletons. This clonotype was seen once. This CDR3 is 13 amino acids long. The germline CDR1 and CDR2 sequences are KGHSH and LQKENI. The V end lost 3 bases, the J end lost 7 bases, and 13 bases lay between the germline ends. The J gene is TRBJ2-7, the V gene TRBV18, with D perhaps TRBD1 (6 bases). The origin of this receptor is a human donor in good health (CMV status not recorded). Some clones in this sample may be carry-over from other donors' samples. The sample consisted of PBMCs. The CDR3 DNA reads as TGTGCCAGCTCACCCGATCGACAGGCGGAGCAGTACTTC. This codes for CASSPDRQAEQYF.